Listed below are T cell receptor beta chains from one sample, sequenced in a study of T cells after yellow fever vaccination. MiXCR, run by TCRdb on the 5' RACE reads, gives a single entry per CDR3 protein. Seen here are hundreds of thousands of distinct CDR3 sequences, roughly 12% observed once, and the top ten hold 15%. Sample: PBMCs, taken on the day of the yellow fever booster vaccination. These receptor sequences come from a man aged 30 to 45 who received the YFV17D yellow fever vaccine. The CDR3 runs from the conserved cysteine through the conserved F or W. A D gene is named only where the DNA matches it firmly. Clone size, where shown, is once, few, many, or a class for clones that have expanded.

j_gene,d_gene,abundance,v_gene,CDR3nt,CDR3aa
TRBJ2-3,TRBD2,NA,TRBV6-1,TGTGCCAGCAGCACCGGACTAGCGAGCACAGATACGCAGTATTTT,CASSTGLASTDTQYF
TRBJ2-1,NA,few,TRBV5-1,TGCGCCAGCAGCCTGGACGGCGCAGTTTCCTACAATGAGCAGTTCTTC,CASSLDGAVSYNEQFF
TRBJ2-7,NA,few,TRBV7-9,TGTGCCAGCAGCTTAACTGCTTCATCCTACGAGCAGTACTTC,CASSLTASSYEQYF
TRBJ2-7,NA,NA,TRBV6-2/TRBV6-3,TGTGCCAGCGCCTATGGGGGGGCACGCCACGAGCAGTACTTC,CASAYGGARHEQYF
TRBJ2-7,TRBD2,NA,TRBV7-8,TGTGCCAGCAGGCTAGCGGGAGGGCGGGGCGAGCAGTACTTC,CASRLAGGRGEQYF
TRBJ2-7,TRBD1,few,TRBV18,TGTGCCAGCTCAGCCGGACAGGGGAGGTACGAGCAGTACTTC,CASSAGQGRYEQYF
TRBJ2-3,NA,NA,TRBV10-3,TGTGCCATCAGTGAAACCGGCATCAGGGATACGCAGTATTTT,CAISETGIRDTQYF
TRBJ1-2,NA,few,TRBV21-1,TGTGCCAGCAGCAAAAGACCCCATGAGGGCTACACCTTC,CASSKRPHEGYTF
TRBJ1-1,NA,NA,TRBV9,TGTGCCAGCAGCGTCGGGTTGAGTGCTCTTGTCACTGAAGCTTTCTTT,CASSVGLSALVTEAFF
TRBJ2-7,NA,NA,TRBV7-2,TGTGCCAGCAACCCGAGGGGGGGCTCCTACGAGCAGTACTTC,CASNPRGGSYEQYF
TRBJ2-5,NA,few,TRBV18,TGTGCCAGCTCACCAACGGGTCTTTGGGTGATTGAAGAGACCCAGTACTTC,CASSPTGLWVIEETQYF
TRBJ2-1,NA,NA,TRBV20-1,TGCAGTGCCCTAAGTAGGACAAACCTCTACAATGAGCAGTTCTTC,CSALSRTNLYNEQFF
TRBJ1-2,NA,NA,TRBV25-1,TGTGCCAGCAGCCGGCGATGGATCCCCCCCAATATCTATGGCTACACCTTC,CASSRRWIPPNIYGYTF
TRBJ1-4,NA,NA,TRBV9,TGTGCCAGCAGCGTAGAGGTGGGGGCTCATGAAAAACTGTTTTTT,CASSVEVGAHEKLFF